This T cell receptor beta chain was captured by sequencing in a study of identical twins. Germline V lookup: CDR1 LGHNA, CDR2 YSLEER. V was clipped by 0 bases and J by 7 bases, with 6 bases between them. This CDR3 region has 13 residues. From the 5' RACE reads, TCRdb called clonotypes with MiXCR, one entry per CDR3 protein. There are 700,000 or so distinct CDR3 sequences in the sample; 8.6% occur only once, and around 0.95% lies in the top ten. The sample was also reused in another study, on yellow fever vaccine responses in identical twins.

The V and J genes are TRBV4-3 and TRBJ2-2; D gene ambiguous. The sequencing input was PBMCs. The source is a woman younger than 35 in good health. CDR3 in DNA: TGCGCCAGCAGCCAAGATCGGGTCGGGGAGCTGTTTTTT. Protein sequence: CASSQDRVGELFF.